This passage covers 27 T cell receptor beta chains from one sample sequenced in a study of CD8 T cells in ankylosing spondylitis (dated by TCRdb to about 2017). Libraries came from 5' RACE. The sequencer listed for this sample is Illumina HiSeq 2500. The public reads were quality trimmed at Q25 with fastp and then assembled into clones with MiXCR by TCRdb, keeping productive beta chains. Entries are consolidated by CDR3 protein sequence, retaining the most common genes and DNA. The sample contains 500,000 to 650,000 distinct CDR3 sequences, about 5.4% of them found a single time. Around 3.5% of the sample goes to the ten largest clones. General findings and caveats noted by the study authors: A TCR beta motif made up of several highly homologous amino acid variants appeared to be characteristic of blood from ankylosing spondylitis patients.

Their specific antigens are unknown. What was sequenced was blood, either unsorted or a sorted T cell fraction (not recorded which). These receptors were taken from a male donor with ankylosing spondylitis.

This clonotype showed up many times. The CDR3: CASSQEVYTTGTDTQYF. CDR3 nucleotides: TGCGCCAGCAGCCAAGAAGTATATACGACGGGCACAGATACGCAGTATTTT. This chain links TRBV4-3 with TRBJ2-3; D remains ambiguous. V dropped 0 bases and J dropped 1 base, with 14 bases sitting between them. Germline V CDR1 and CDR2: LGHNA, YSLEER. The CDR3 has 17 amino acids.

This clonotype was seen at least ten times. The J gene is TRBJ2-7, the V gene TRBV5-1, with D possibly being TRBD2 (5 bases). Germline V CDR1 and CDR2: SGHRS, YFSETQ. The CDR3 totals 15 residues. Trimming pared 5 bases from V and 2 bases from J, leaving 17 bases between. The CDR3 here is CASSSDFSSPYEQYF. CDR3 sequence (DNA): TGCGCCAGCAGTTCGGACTTCTCCTCCCCCTACGAGCAGTACTTC.

There are many counts of this clonotype. V gene TRBV11-2 combines with J gene TRBJ2-7; a possible D gene is TRBD2 (6 bases). The CDR3 loop spans 16 amino acids. V dropped 7 bases and J dropped 1 base, with 20 bases sitting between them. Per the germline V gene, CDR1 is SGHAT and CDR2 is FQNNGV. CDR3 sequence (DNA): TGTGCCAGCACCCCACGAGTTGTGGCGGGGTCCTACGAGCAGTACTTC. Translating gives CASTPRVVAGSYEQYF. The full variable domain, completed using reference TRBV11-2 and TRBJ2-7, is EAGVAQSPRYKIIEKRQSVAFWCNPISGHATLYWYQQILGQGPKLLIQFQNNGVVDDSQLPKDRFSAERLKGVDSTLKIQPAKLEDSAVYLCASTPRVVAGSYEQYFGPGTRLTVT.

The table lists this clonotype with many counts. The chain joins TRBV4-1 to TRBJ1-1; D is possibly TRBD1 (5 bases). V was trimmed by 4 bases and J by 3 bases, leaving 18 bases between them. Germline loops: CDR1 MGHRA, CDR2 YSYEKL. The CDR3 has 16 amino acids. The CDR3 DNA follows: TGCGCCAGCAGCCCGCCGGGACGCGAAGGTGACACTGAAGCTTTCTTT. Its translation is CASSPPGREGDTEAFF.

This clonotype occurred many times. The rearrangement uses TRBV29-1 and TRBJ2-7, with 11 positions matching TRBD2. J lost 1 base, V lost 2 bases, and 4 bases had no gene match. The CDR3 totals 15 residues. The germline V gene has CDR1 SQVTM and CDR2 ANQGSEA. The CDR3 loop reads CSVERGLAASYEQYF. The CDR3 DNA reads TGCAGCGTTGAAAGGGGACTAGCGGCTTCCTACGAGCAGTACTTC.

This clonotype was observed at least ten times. The chain carries TRBV5-1 and TRBJ2-5; D call uncertain. Germline-derived CDR1 and CDR2 are SGHRS and YFSETQ. The CDR3 has 15 residues. Trimming stripped 0 bases from V and 2 bases from J, with 11 bases between. The DNA for the CDR3 is TGCGCCAGCAGCTTGGCCCTAATCAGACAAGAGACCCAGTACTTC. Translated, it gives CASSLALIRQETQYF. The whole variable domain, remainder taken from reference TRBV5-1 and TRBJ2-5, is KAGVTQTPRYLIKTRGQQVTLSCSPISGHRSVSWYQQTPGQGLQFLFEYFSETQRNKGNFPGRFSGRQFSNSRSEMNVSTLELGDSALYLCASSLALIRQETQYFGPGTRLLVL.

This clonotype has at least ten counts. The chain carries TRBV4-1 and TRBJ2-5, with 12 nucleotides matching TRBD2. This CDR3 comprises 14 residues. Unmatched junction bases numbered 1, after V lost 4 bases and J lost 4 bases. From germline, CDR1 is MGHRA and CDR2 YSYEKL. The CDR3 sequence: CASSRLAGAETQYF. The DNA of the CDR3 is TGCGCCAGCAGCCGACTAGCGGGAGCAGAGACCCAGTACTTC.

This clonotype was recorded many times. The CDR3 DNA reads TGTGCCACCAGTGACGATCGGGACAGGGGTATTTATGGCTACACCTTC. This translates into CATSDDRDRGIYGYTF. The chain has TRBV24-1 and TRBJ1-2; 10 positions agree with TRBD1. Per germline, CDR1 KGHDR and CDR2 SFDVKD. There are 16 residues in the CDR3. V was pared by 4 bases and J by 5 bases, with 9 bases of the junction left unmatched.

This clonotype was recorded many times. This sequence joins TRBV20-1 and TRBJ2-7, with TRBD1 identical over 10 bases. V lost 1 base and J lost 0; bases outside the gene matches: 6. The CDR3 is made up of 16 amino acids. Looked up from germline, CDR1 is DFQATT and CDR2 is SNEGSKA (reference sequence). The CDR3 is CSARVEDRGASYEQYF. The DNA of the CDR3 is TGCAGTGCTAGAGTCGAGGACAGGGGGGCCTCCTACGAGCAGTACTTC.

This clonotype showed up many times. The CDR3 here is CASSLDYRSETQYF. The DNA of the CDR3 is TGTGCCAGCAGCTTAGATTACAGGAGTGAGACCCAGTACTTC. This chain links TRBV7-9 with TRBJ2-5, with D maybe TRBD1 (5 bases). The length of the CDR3 is 14 residues. V was clipped by 1 base and J by 5 bases, with 11 bases between them. Germline V CDR1 and CDR2: SEHNR, FQNEAQ (reference sequence).

In its sample, this clonotype was seen many times. The chain is built from TRBV5-5 and TRBJ1-3, with no clear D. The CDR3 is 17 residues long. Germline V gene sequence: CDR1 SGHKS, CDR2 YYEKEE (reference sequence). The V end lost 0 bases, the J end lost 0 bases, and 13 bases lay between the germline ends. The CDR3 DNA reads TGTGCCAGCAGCTTGGCGGAAGGAACCCTCTCTGGAAACACCATATATTTT. It is translated as CASSLAEGTLSGNTIYF.

At least ten counts were recorded for this clonotype. The V call is TRBV29-1, the J call TRBJ1-1, with a weak D call TRBD1 (6 bases). The ends were cut back, 6 bases at V and 3 bases at J, with 14 bases in the middle. Germline CDR1 is SQVTM and CDR2 is ANQGSEA. The CDR3 length is 13 residues. CDR3 sequence reads: CSVTGTPYTEAFF. The CDR3 region has the DNA TGCAGCGTAACCGGGACACCCTACACTGAAGCTTTCTTT. Full variable domain (missing parts from reference TRBV29-1 and TRBJ1-1): SAVISQKPSRDICQRGTSLTIQCQVDSQVTMMFWYRQQPGQSLTLIATANQGSEATYESGFVIDKFPISRPNLTFSTLTVSNMSPEDSSIYLCSVTGTPYTEAFFGQGTRLTVV.

Comments on this clonotype: This could be a read error, since a much larger clone is one nucleotide away. V is TRBV9 and J is TRBJ2-4; 8 bases are a match to TRBD2. The CDR3 has 14 residues. Germline CDR1 SGDLS, CDR2 YYNGEE. The trim removed 0 bases at V and 6 bases at J, leaving 2 bases unmatched. The CDR3 spells CASSVGSGTNIQYF. The CDR3 region has the DNA TGTGCCAGCAGCGTAGGTAGCGGGACAAACATTCAGTACTTC.

This clonotype was observed at least ten times. V gene TRBV18 combines with J gene TRBJ2-5; 7 bases agree with TRBD2. V was pared by 3 bases and J by 2 bases, with 3 bases of the junction left unmatched. CDR1 and CDR2 from the germline V gene are KGHSH and LQKENI. The CDR3 runs 14 residues. The CDR3 DNA reads as TGTGCCAGCTCACCTACTAGCGTGCAAGAGACCCAGTACTTC. Its translation: CASSPTSVQETQYF.

This clonotype was detected many times. The rearrangement links TRBV19 to TRBJ2-5; 11 positions agree with TRBD2. Germline-derived CDR1 and CDR2 are LNHDA and SQIVND (reference sequence). The V and J ends lost 5 bases and 4 bases, in that order; junction bases with no gene match: 12. CDR3 length equals 17 residues. The CDR3 loop is CASSGTSGSLGRETQYF. In nucleotides, the CDR3 is TGTGCCAGTAGTGGGACTAGCGGAAGCCTTGGCCGAGAGACCCAGTACTTC.

This clonotype came up many times. The rearrangement links TRBV7-9 to TRBJ1-1, with TRBD1 as a possible D gene (5 bases). V lost 4 bases and J 5 bases, leaving 14 bases between the germline ends. Germline V gives CDR1 SEHNR, CDR2 FQNEAQ (reference sequence). The CDR3 has 14 residues. The CDR3 here is CASSSQGGETEAFF. The CDR3 DNA reads TGTGCCAGCAGCTCGCAGGGCGGGGAGACTGAAGCTTTCTTT. The complete variable domain, with remaining parts taken from reference TRBV7-9 and TRBJ1-1, reads DTGVSQNPRHKITKRGQNVTFRCDPISEHNRLYWYRQTLGQGPEFLTYFQNEAQLEKSRLLSDRFSAERPKGSFSTLEIQRTEQGDSAMYLCASSSQGGETEAFFGQGTRLTVV.

In this sample, this clonotype turned up a few times. The V gene is TRBV4-3, the J gene TRBJ2-3, with D hard to call. The CDR3 length is 15 residues. Per the germline V gene, CDR1 is LGHNA and CDR2 is YSLEER. The V end lost 1 base, the J end lost 4 bases, and 12 bases lay between the germline ends. In DNA form, the CDR3 reads TGCGCCAGCAGCCAAGCCCCCTCCCGACCAGATACGCAGTATTTT. Residues: CASSQAPSRPDTQYF.

In its sample, this clonotype was seen many times. The V call is TRBV5-1, the J call TRBJ2-3, with 8 bases identical to TRBD2. Looked up from germline, CDR1 is SGHRS and CDR2 is YFSETQ. V trimming: 0 bases; J trimming: 1 base; junction bases outside the gene matches: 1. The CDR3 sequence is 15 residues long. The CDR3 DNA reads as TGCGCCAGCAGCTTGGGAGCGGGGGGCACAGATACGCAGTATTTT. As protein: CASSLGAGGTDTQYF.

Many counts were recorded for this clonotype. The chain combines TRBV6-1 with TRBJ1-6, with no clear D. This CDR3 has 11 residues. V lost 9 bases to trimming and J lost 8 bases, with 8 bases between them. Germline V gene sequence: CDR1 MNHNS, CDR2 SASEGT. In DNA, the CDR3 is TGTGCCAGGGGCTTTGATTCACCCCTCCACTTT. Translation: CARGFDSPLHF.

The chain couples TRBV7-8 to TRBJ2-1; possible D gene TRBD2, 5 bases. Looked up from germline, CDR1 is SGHVS and CDR2 is FQNEAQ. V was trimmed by 1 base and J by 3 bases, leaving 7 bases between them. The CDR3 sequence is 14 residues long. This chain's CDR3 is CASSLDRDYNEQFF. CDR3 coding DNA: TGTGCCAGCAGCTTAGACCGGGACTACAATGAGCAGTTCTTC.

This clonotype was detected many times. This chain uses TRBV13 with TRBJ1-5, with 8 bases aligning to TRBD1. CDR3 length equals 15 residues. V lost 4 bases and J lost 4; bases outside the gene matches: 6. CDR1 and CDR2 (germline): PRHDT, FYEKMQ (reference sequence). The CDR3 sequence: CASSSGTGANQPQHF. In DNA, the CDR3 is TGTGCCAGCAGCTCCGGGACAGGCGCTAATCAGCCCCAGCATTTT.

This clonotype was counted ten times or more. The chain's CDR3 is CSAQKGQGFYGYTF. The CDR3 DNA reads as TGCAGTGCTCAAAAAGGGCAGGGTTTCTATGGCTACACCTTC. The rearrangement joins TRBV20-1 to TRBJ1-2; D might be TRBD1 (5 bases). Germline CDR1 reads DFQATT; CDR2 reads SNEGSKA (reference sequence). The CDR3 runs 14 residues. V was trimmed by 5 bases and J by 4 bases, leaving 17 bases between them.

Many counts were recorded for this clonotype. The chain uses TRBV20-1 and TRBJ1-1, with D perhaps matching TRBD1 (5 bases). Germline-derived CDR1 and CDR2 are DFQATT and SNEGSKA (reference sequence). The CDR3 has 13 residues. Trimming shortened V by 5 bases and J by 3 bases, and 13 bases separated the two germline ends. CDR3 amino acids: CSAGDGGYTEAFF. The CDR3 DNA reads as TGCAGTGCTGGGGACGGGGGGTACACTGAAGCTTTCTTT.

The gene calls are TRBV5-1 and TRBJ2-7, with D perhaps matching TRBD1 or TRBD2 (5 bases each). The CDR3 consists of 15 residues. The V gene lost 0 bases and the J gene lost 5 bases, with 15 bases spanning the gap. Germline CDR1 reads SGHRS; CDR2 reads YFSETQ. The CDR3 region has the DNA TGCGCCAGCAGCTTGGGAGGGACCGTCGCCCACGAGCAGTACTTC. Amino acids: CASSLGGTVAHEQYF.

This clonotype was found a few times. V gene TRBV29-1 combines with J gene TRBJ1-3; 7 positions agree with TRBD1. The CDR3 runs 13 residues. After removal of 1 base from V and 4 bases from J, the junction contained 1 base not matched to a gene. Germline assignment: CDR1 SQVTM and CDR2 ANQGSEA. The CDR3, as DNA: TGCAGCGTTGAAGCGGGACAGGGAAACACCATATATTTT. This sequence encodes CSVEAGQGNTIYF.

At least ten counts were recorded for this clonotype. The chain is built from TRBV12-3 or TRBV12-4 and TRBJ1-1, with D unclear. This CDR3 contains 14 residues. The ends were cut back, 4 bases at V and 2 bases at J, with 11 bases in the middle. CDR3 protein: CASSSSETNTEAFF. The CDR3 DNA sequence: TGTGCCAGCAGTTCGTCGGAGACCAACACTGAAGCTTTCTTT.

The chain recombines TRBV7-2 with TRBJ1-4, with D perhaps TRBD1 (5 bases). The CDR3 totals 15 residues. CDR1 is SGHTA, CDR2 FQGNSA, per germline. V was shortened by 2 bases and J by 8 bases, with 15 bases between the two germline ends. Written as DNA, the CDR3 is TGTGCCAGCAGCTTAAAATCCCCAGGGCGGGAAAAACTGTTTTTT. Protein: CASSLKSPGREKLFF.